This T cell receptor beta chain appears in the sequencing data of a study of early T cells in non-severe SARS-CoV-2 infection. About the study: Alpha and beta chains were unpaired, from unsorted whole-blood bulk RNA.

Separate cDNA molecules each had unique molecular identifiers attached to them. TCRdb fed the 5' RACE reads into MiXCR, producing one record per CDR3 protein. The sample consists of about 70,000 distinct CDR3 sequences, more than 4% of them appearing once. This clonotype was observed many times. As yet, its antigen is unknown. The V gene's germline CDR1 is KGHSH and CDR2 LQKENI. The CDR3 is 15 amino acids. V was shortened by 5 bases and J by 8 bases, with 19 bases between the two germline ends. General study points: The VDJdb matching leaned toward anti-spike CD8 responses and overlooked private and CD4 specificities.

This sequence joins TRBV18 and TRBJ2-1; D is possibly TRBD1 (6 bases). Sequencing was performed on whole blood, taken at baseline. This TCR was sampled from an adult who was a healthcare worker with PCR-confirmed SARS-CoV-2 infection or an uninfected control (not recorded which). The CDR3: CASSTYKQGDDEQFF. As DNA, the CDR3 is TGTGCCAGCTCAACATACAAACAGGGCGACGATGAGCAGTTCTTC.